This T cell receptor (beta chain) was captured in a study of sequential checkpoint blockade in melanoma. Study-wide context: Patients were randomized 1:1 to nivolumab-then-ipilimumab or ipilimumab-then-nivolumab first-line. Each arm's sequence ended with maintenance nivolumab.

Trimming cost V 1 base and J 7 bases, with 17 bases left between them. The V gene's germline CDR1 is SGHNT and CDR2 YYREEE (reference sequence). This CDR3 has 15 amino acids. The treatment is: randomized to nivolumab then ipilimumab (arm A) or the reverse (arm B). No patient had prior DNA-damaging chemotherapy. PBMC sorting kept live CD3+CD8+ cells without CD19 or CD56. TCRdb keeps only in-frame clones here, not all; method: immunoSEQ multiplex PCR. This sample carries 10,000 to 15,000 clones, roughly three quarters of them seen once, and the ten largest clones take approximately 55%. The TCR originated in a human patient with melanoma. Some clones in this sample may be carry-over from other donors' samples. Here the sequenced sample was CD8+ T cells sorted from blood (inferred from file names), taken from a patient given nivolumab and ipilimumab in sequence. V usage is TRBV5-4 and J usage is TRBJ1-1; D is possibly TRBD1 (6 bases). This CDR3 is CASSLTGSRRGEAFF. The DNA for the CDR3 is TGTGCCAGCAGCTTGACAGGGTCGCGCCGGGGTGAAGCTTTCTTT.